One sample yielded the 21 T cell receptor beta chains listed below, sequenced in a study of read filtering for tumor transcriptome and immune sequencing. From roughly 0.4 ug of RNA, a library with molecular barcoded alpha/delta and beta/gamma adaptors was made. From the reads, TCRdb called clonotypes with MiXCR, one entry per CDR3 protein. Among about 39,000 distinct CDR3 sequences, around an eighth were seen once, and the ten largest hold 6% to 7%. Sequenced input: a population of CD138-negative cells sorted from bone marrow. Receptors originate from a donor at least 40 years old with multiple myeloma.

This clonotype was seen many times. The rearrangement uses TRBV11-2 and TRBJ1-1, with 12 bases aligning to TRBD1. CDR3 length equals 19 residues. With 1 base clipped from V and 0 bases from J, the junction kept 9 bases outside the gene matches. Germline V CDR1 and CDR2: SGHAT, FQNNGV. This CDR3 reads CASSLAGTGGISLNTEAFF. CDR3 in DNA: TGTGCCAGCAGCTTAGCCGGGACAGGGGGCATCTCTTTGAACACTGAAGCTTTCTTT.

This clonotype has more than one count but fewer than ten. This sequence joins TRBV3-1 and TRBJ1-2, with no clear D. This CDR3 has 16 residues. Germline CDR1 and CDR2: LGHDT and YNNKEL (reference sequence). Trimming cost V 0 bases and J 0 bases, with 11 bases left between them. DNA for the CDR3: TGTGCCAGCAGCCAAGATAGGACGGCTGCTAACTATGGCTACACCTTC. Its protein product is CASSQDRTAANYGYTF.

By share, this clonotype counts as medium-sized. The chain links TRBV19 to TRBJ2-1, with a weak D call TRBD2 (6 bases). Germline V gene lookup returns CDR1 LNHDA and CDR2 SQIVND (reference sequence). The CDR3 is made up of 13 amino acids. Trimming shortened V by 3 bases and J by 8 bases, and 11 bases separated the two germline ends. In DNA form, the CDR3 reads TGTGCCAGTAGTATGGTTCTAGCGTATGAGCAGTTCTTC. This translates into CASSMVLAYEQFF.

This clonotype was picked up many times. This chain joins TRBV3-1 and TRBJ1-2; weak D call: TRBD1 (5 bases). The germline gives CDR1 LGHDT, CDR2 YNNKEL (reference sequence). V gave up 0 bases and J gave up 4 bases, with 18 bases separating them. The CDR3 consists of 17 residues. The CDR3 region has the DNA TGTGCCAGCAGCCAAGATATCCCTCAGGGAAAGGCCTATGGCTACACCTTC. Translated: CASSQDIPQGKAYGYTF.

A note on this clonotype: A much larger clonotype is one base distant, so this may be a read error. This chain uses TRBV7-2 with TRBJ1-1; no clear D. CDR3 length equals 15 residues. V lost 5 bases and J 1 base, leaving 14 bases between the germline ends. Germline V lookup: CDR1 SGHTA, CDR2 FQGNSA. The CDR3: CASSIGRGPNTEAFF. The CDR3 region has the DNA TGTGCCAGCAGCATCGGACGGGGTCCGAACACTGAAGCTTTCTTT.

This clonotype was seen ten or more times. The chain is built from TRBV11-2 and TRBJ1-2; TRBD1 is a possible D gene (5 bases). The CDR3 length is 17 residues. Trimming shortened V by 4 bases and J by 5 bases, and 23 bases separated the two germline ends. Germline loops: CDR1 SGHAT, CDR2 FQNNGV. The CDR3 region is CASSSPNTGRRGYGYTF. CDR3 DNA: TGTGCCAGCAGCTCCCCGAATACAGGCAGGCGTGGGTATGGCTACACCTTC. Full variable domain (outside the CDR3, taken from reference TRBV11-2 and TRBJ1-2): EAGVAQSPRYKIIEKRQSVAFWCNPISGHATLYWYQQILGQGPKLLIQFQNNGVVDDSQLPKDRFSAERLKGVDSTLKIQPAKLEDSAVYLCASSSPNTGRRGYGYTFGSGTRLTVV.

This clonotype was seen repeatedly, ten times or more. The rearrangement joins TRBV4-1 to TRBJ2-5; possibly TRBD2 for D (6 bases). This CDR3 has 13 residues. V was clipped by 1 base and J by 4 bases, with 7 bases between them. The germline V gene encodes CDR1 MGHRA and CDR2 YSYEKL. The CDR3 protein is CASSQVGRETQYF. CDR3 coding DNA: TGCGCCAGCAGCCAAGTCGGGAGAGAGACCCAGTACTTC.

This chain connects TRBV12-3 or TRBV12-4 to TRBJ2-5; 13 bases line up with TRBD2. V was clipped by 8 bases and J by 3 bases; unmatched bases: 3. CDR3 size: 14 residues. The CDR3 DNA reads TGTGCCAGCGGACTAGCGGGGGATAAAGAGACCCAGTACTTC. It is translated as CASGLAGDKETQYF.

This clonotype occurred many times. The CDR3 nucleotides are TGTGCCAGCAGCTCTAGACTAGCGGGGGACCCTCAAGAGACCCAGTACTTC. This gives the protein CASSSRLAGDPQETQYF. V usage is TRBV27 and J usage is TRBJ2-5; 12 nucleotides line up with TRBD2. From germline, CDR1 is MNHEY and CDR2 SMNVEV (reference sequence). V gave up 6 bases and J gave up 2 bases; unmatched junction bases: 10. This CDR3 is built from 17 residues.

This clonotype was picked up many times. The rearrangement uses TRBV20-1 and TRBJ2-7, with D possibly being TRBD2 (7 bases). The V and J ends lost 5 bases and 5 bases respectively, with 19 bases between them. Germline values: CDR1 DFQATT, CDR2 SNEGSKA (reference sequence). The CDR3 contains 14 residues. The CDR3 bases are TGCAGTGCTCTTTTCTGGGGGGGCAAGAACGAGCAGTACTTC. This translates into CSALFWGGKNEQYF.

As regards this clonotype: One end of the junction is discordant with germline, which a read error may explain. V usage is TRBV7-3 and J usage is TRBJ2-1, with D possibly called TRBD1 or TRBD2 (5 bases each). CDR1 is SGHTA and CDR2 is FQGTGA in the germline V gene. This CDR3 spans 16 amino acids. CDR3 sequence: CASSSAPGTSYNERFF. CDR3 DNA sequence: TGTGCCAGCAGCTCCGCCCCCGGGACCTCCTACAATGAGCGGTTCTTC. Complete variable domain (other parts from reference TRBV7-3 and TRBJ2-1): GAGVSQTPSNKVTEKGKYVELRCDPISGHTALYWYRQSLGQGPEFLIYFQGTGAADDSGLPNDRFFAVRPEGSVSTLKIQRTERGDSAVYLCASSSAPGTSYNERFFGPGTRLTVL.

This clonotype ranks as medium-sized (0.01 to 0.1%). The chain joins TRBV14 to TRBJ2-1; 13 positions match TRBD2. Germline CDR1 and CDR2: SGHDN and FVKESK. The V segment lost 5 bases and the J segment 6 bases; nucleotides outside the gene matches: 10. The CDR3 totals 17 residues. The CDR3 coding sequence is TGTGCCAGCAGCTATAGGACTAGCGGGAGTCGAGGCAATGAGCAGTTCTTC. This codes for CASSYRTSGSRGNEQFF.

This clonotype appeared many times. The CDR3 nucleotides are TGTGCCAGCAGCCAGCCGGGAGGGAACACTGAAGCTTTCTTT. As protein: CASSQPGGNTEAFF. This chain joins TRBV7-8 and TRBJ1-1; D unresolved. Germline V gene data show CDR1 as SGHVS and CDR2 as FQNEAQ. The CDR3 extends over 14 amino acids. Trimming took 5 bases from V and 1 from J, leaving 11 bases between them.

Ten or more counts support this clonotype. The chain carries TRBV7-9 and TRBJ2-1; 9 bases fit TRBD1. CDR3 length: 15 amino acids. The V gene end was trimmed by 2 bases and the J gene end by 4 bases; junction bases not matched to a gene: 3. Germline V lookup: CDR1 SEHNR, CDR2 FQNEAQ (reference sequence). The CDR3 sequence is CASSLPGQGYNEQFF. The DNA for the CDR3 is TGTGCCAGCAGCTTACCGGGACAGGGTTACAATGAGCAGTTCTTC.

The CDR3 coding sequence is TGCAGCGTACGCAGGGGTTCCGCCTACGAGCAGTACTTC. This codes for CSVRRGSAYEQYF. This chain uses TRBV29-1 with TRBJ2-7; tentative D call: TRBD1 (6 bases). V lost 6 bases and J 2 bases, leaving 14 bases between the germline ends. Looked up from germline, CDR1 is SQVTM and CDR2 is ANQGSEA. The CDR3 spans 13 residues.

This clonotype is medium-sized (0.01 to 0.1%) in the sample. J is TRBJ2-7 and V is TRBV11-2, with unresolved D. CDR3 length equals 13 residues. Trimming cost V 5 bases and J 2 bases, with 10 bases left between them. Germline-derived CDR1 and CDR2 are SGHAT and FQNNGV. As DNA, the CDR3 is TGTGCCAGCAGCCCCGTCCCGCCCTACGAGCAGTACTTC. It translates to CASSPVPPYEQYF.

Many counts were recorded for this clonotype. This rearrangement joins TRBV19 to TRBJ2-3; D is unresolved. Germline loops: CDR1 LNHDA, CDR2 SQIVND (reference sequence). The CDR3 is 14 amino acids. V was cut by 2 bases and J by 5 bases, with 11 bases left in between. As DNA, the CDR3 is TGTGCCAGTAGTATATCGGGCGCCCAAGATACGCAGTATTTT. Translation: CASSISGAQDTQYF.

In this sample, this clonotype turned up many times. The genes are TRBV28 and TRBJ1-1, with D unresolved. Trimming left V 6 bases short and J 4 bases short, with 6 bases between. Germline V gene lookup returns CDR1 MDHEN and CDR2 SYDVKM. The CDR3 consists of 11 residues. This CDR3 reads CASRGLTEAFF. CDR3 sequence (DNA): TGTGCCAGCAGAGGCCTCACTGAAGCTTTCTTT.

As regards this clonotype: This is likely an artifact of a read error, given a far larger clone one base away. The genes are TRBV6-5 and TRBJ2-1; 7 bases match TRBD2. The CDR3 runs to 14 residues. V dropped 7 bases and J dropped 5; count of bases not matched to a gene: 8. Looked up from germline, CDR1 is MNHEY and CDR2 is SVGAGI. The CDR3 spells CASTLLGTNNEQFF. CDR3 bases: TGTGCCAGCACCCTACTCGGGACTAACAATGAGCAGTTCTTC.

This clonotype was detected ten times or more. V usage is TRBV2 and J usage is TRBJ2-1, with TRBD2 matching 7 bases. V lost 3 bases, J lost 8 bases, and 7 bases stayed unmatched. Germline V CDR1 and CDR2: SNHLY, FYNNEI. There are 14 residues in the CDR3. The DNA of the CDR3 is TGTGCCAGCAGTGACCGGGAGGTCGTCGATGAGCAGTTCTTC. Protein product: CASSDREVVDEQFF.

As to this clonotype: A read error likely explains this, since a far larger clone differs by one base. Without the conserved terminal phenylalanine or tryptophan, this CDR3 likely stems from a read error. The genes are TRBV11-3 and TRBJ2-1, with 8 bases matching TRBD1. The CDR3 is made up of 16 amino acids. In germline, CDR1 is SGHNT, CDR2 YENEEA. Trimming at V came to 5 bases and at J to 4 bases, leaving 10 bases not matched to a gene. This CDR3 is CASSPGTGGLYNEQFS. The CDR3 DNA reads as TGTGCCAGCAGCCCCGGGACAGGTGGGCTTTACAATGAGCAGTTCTCC.